Shown below are 24 T cell receptor beta chains from a single sample sequenced in a study of blood T cell repertoires in COVID-19. Repertoires were generated with immunoSEQ multiplex PCR, while TCRdb's copy carries only in-frame clones and drops some. The sample carries just under 350,000 clones, around 83% recorded once. The sample taken for sequencing was peripheral blood. The receptors were gathered from a man aged 25 to 40 with active or convalescent COVID-19.

The chain employs TRBV7-2 and TRBJ2-1, with 14 positions matching TRBD2. Germline CDR1 reads SGHTA; CDR2 reads FQGNSA. This CDR3 spans 17 amino acids. Losses at the gene ends were 5 bases for V and 7 bases for J; bases not matched to a gene: 10. In nucleotides, the CDR3 is TGTGCCAGCAGCCCGGGACTAGCGGGAGCGGGTAGAAATGAGCAGTTCTTC. Amino acid sequence: CASSPGLAGAGRNEQFF.

V usage is TRBV5-6 and J usage is TRBJ1-6, with D possibly TRBD1 on 5 matching bases. Germline lookup yields CDR1 SGHDT and CDR2 YYEEEE. This CDR3 is built from 17 residues. Trimming removed 0 bases from V and 14 bases from J, with 24 bases in between. Here the CDR3 DNA reads TGTGCCAGCAGCTTGGCTCCAGTAGGGGTGAAACACACCACCCTCCACTTT. This translates into CASSLAPVGVKHTTLHF. The complete variable domain, with remaining parts taken from reference TRBV5-6 and TRBJ1-6, reads DAGVTQSPTHLIKTRGQQVTLRCSPKSGHDTVSWYQQALGQGPQFIFQYYEEEERQRGNFPDRFSGHQFPNYSSELNVNALLLGDSALYLCASSLAPVGVKHTTLHFGNGTRLTVT.

This clone was picked up one time. The CDR3 DNA follows: TGTGCCAGCAGCTTAGTGAGTGGGCGACCGACGGCGAACGAGCAGTACTTC. It translates to CASSLVSGRPTANEQYF. This rearrangement joins TRBV11-3 to TRBJ2-7; no reliable D call. This CDR3 is built from 17 residues. The germline V and J ends were trimmed by 1 base and 5 bases, with 21 bases remaining between them. CDR1 and CDR2 from the germline V gene are SGHNT and YENEEA.

The chain recombines TRBV3-1 (or the pseudogene TRBV3-2) with TRBJ2-3; D call uncertain. Deletions cut 6 bases from V and 0 bases from J, with 13 bases between. This CDR3 comprises 15 residues. From germline, CDR1 is LGHDT and CDR2 YNNKEL (reference sequence). In DNA, the CDR3 is TGTGCCAGCAGTGCGAACGGGTACAGCACAGATACGCAGTATTTT. Protein product: CASSANGYSTDTQYF.

The chain is built from TRBV28 and TRBJ2-7; no definite D call. CDR3 size: 12 residues. V shed 2 bases and J shed 1 base, with 3 bases lying between them. Germline V gives CDR1 MDHEN, CDR2 SYDVKM. The chain's CDR3 is CASSLQSYEQYF. The CDR3 nucleotides are TGTGCCAGCAGTTTACAGTCCTACGAGCAGTACTTC.

This clone is a singleton in its sample. The chain recombines TRBV18 with TRBJ1-2; D is undetermined. V was clipped by 4 bases and J by 0 bases, with 9 bases between them. This CDR3 contains 14 residues. Germline assignment: CDR1 KGHSH and CDR2 LQKENI. For the CDR3, the DNA is TGTGCCAGCTCACGGCCAGATTCTAACTATGGCTACACCTTC. The encoded protein is CASSRPDSNYGYTF.

The CDR3 sequence is CASSLGQGKRELFF. The CDR3 DNA reads TGTGCCAGCAGCTTGGGGCAGGGGAAACGGGAGCTGTTTTTT. V gene TRBV5-5 combines with J gene TRBJ2-2, with D perhaps matching TRBD1 (6 bases). The V end was cut by 0 bases, the J end by 9 bases, with 12 bases between. Germline-derived CDR1 and CDR2 are SGHKS and YYEKEE (reference sequence). The CDR3 loop spans 14 amino acids.

The rearrangement uses TRBV9 and TRBJ2-5, with a possible D match to TRBD1 (5 bases). Germline V CDR1 and CDR2: SGDLS, YYNGEE. V lost 4 bases, J lost 1 base, and 8 bases lay in between. The length of the CDR3 is 13 residues. The CDR3 region has the DNA TGTGCCAGCAGCTACGACAGCCAAGAGACCCAGTACTTC. Translating gives CASSYDSQETQYF.

The V and J genes are TRBV5-1 and TRBJ1-1, with 7 nucleotides matching TRBD1. Looked up from germline, CDR1 is SGHRS and CDR2 is YFSETQ. After removal of 0 bases from V and 4 bases from J, the junction contained 6 bases not matched to a gene. This CDR3 region has 15 residues. The CDR3 DNA is TGCGCCAGCAGCTTGGTTGGGACAGACCTCACTGAAGCTTTCTTT. Its protein is CASSLVGTDLTEAFF.

The rearrangement joins TRBV7-8 to TRBJ2-2; D ambiguous. The CDR3 has 13 amino acids. The V gene's germline CDR1 is SGHVS and CDR2 FQNEAQ. V was pared by 5 bases and J by 1 base, with 5 bases between. CDR3 bases: TGTGCCAGCAGCCCTAAGAACACCGGGGAGCTGTTTTTT. Protein sequence: CASSPKNTGELFF.

V is TRBV19 and J is TRBJ2-3, with TRBD1 identical over 10 bases. The junction had 5 bases not matched to a gene; V was cut back by 5 bases and J by 0 bases. The CDR3 spans 16 residues. Germline V gives CDR1 LNHDA, CDR2 SQIVND (reference sequence). CDR3 amino acids: CASSARQGASTDTQYF. In DNA form, the CDR3 reads TGTGCCAGTAGTGCACGACAGGGGGCAAGCACAGATACGCAGTATTTT.

This chain joins TRBV7-9 and TRBJ1-3, with a tentative D call TRBD1 (6 bases). Trimming took 6 bases from V and 0 from J, leaving 24 bases between them. Looked up from germline, CDR1 is SEHNR and CDR2 is FQNEAQ (reference sequence). The length of the CDR3 is 19 residues. The CDR3 bases are TGTGCCAGCAGTCGATTTCCCGGGACACCCCTCGACTCTGGAAACACCATATATTTT. It specifies CASSRFPGTPLDSGNTIYF.

The J gene is TRBJ2-1, the V gene TRBV6-5; 11 positions match TRBD2. The length of the CDR3 is 16 residues. With 0 bases clipped from V and 9 bases from J, the junction kept 7 bases outside the gene matches. The germline gives CDR1 MNHEY, CDR2 SVGAGI. The CDR3 DNA reads as TGTGCCAGCAGTTACTCGACACTAGCGGGAGCAATTGAGCAGTTCTTC. This sequence encodes CASSYSTLAGAIEQFF.

This chain joins TRBV5-1 and TRBJ2-7, with 10 bases matching TRBD2. The length of the CDR3 is 16 residues. Germline V gives CDR1 SGHRS, CDR2 YFSETQ. J gave up 4 bases and V 3 bases, and 10 bases lay outside the gene matches. The CDR3 loop is CASSSMSGRAPYEQYF. CDR3 sequence (DNA): TGCGCCAGCAGCTCGATGAGCGGGAGGGCCCCATACGAGCAGTACTTC.

The chain combines TRBV11-3 with TRBJ1-3; TRBD1 aligns across 7 bases. Germline V CDR1 and CDR2: SGHNT, YENEEA. The CDR3 extends over 19 amino acids. Germline trimming cut 5 bases from V and 0 bases from J; bases unmatched to any gene: 16. The DNA of the CDR3 is TGTGCCAGCAGCCTCCCGACAGGGTATTTTGGTACCTCTGGAAACACCATATATTTT. Its protein is CASSLPTGYFGTSGNTIYF.

V gene TRBV4-3 combines with J gene TRBJ2-3, with 7 bases matching TRBD2. This CDR3 spans 19 amino acids. Germline V gene lookup returns CDR1 LGHNA and CDR2 YSLEER. Germline trimming cut 1 base from V and 3 bases from J; bases unmatched to any gene: 16. DNA for the CDR3: TGCGCCAGCAGCCAAGGACGCAGGGACTACTCCAGCGGGACAGATACGCAGTATTTT. It is translated as CASSQGRRDYSSGTDTQYF.

This sequence joins TRBV4-1 and TRBJ1-5; no clear D gene. This CDR3 has 14 amino acids. In germline, CDR1 is MGHRA, CDR2 YSYEKL. Trimming removed 0 bases at V and 0 bases at J, with 3 bases between. The CDR3 region has the DNA TGCGCCAGCAGCCAAGATCATAGCAATCAGCCCCAGCATTTT. It translates to CASSQDHSNQPQHF.

V is TRBV7-2 and J is TRBJ2-1, with no clear D. Trimming took off 1 base at V and 15 bases at J, with 10 bases between the two ends. The CDR3 runs 11 residues. Germline V gene sequence: CDR1 SGHTA, CDR2 FQGNSA. As DNA, the CDR3 is TGTGCCAGCAGCTTAGATCACAGTCTGTTCTTC. This codes for CASSLDHSLFF.

The chain links TRBV3-1 (or the pseudogene TRBV3-2) to TRBJ2-5; possibly TRBD1 for D (6 bases). There are 14 residues in the CDR3. CDR1 and CDR2 from the germline V gene are LGHDT and YNNKEL (reference sequence). V was shortened by 1 base and J by 3 bases, with 9 bases between the two germline ends. The CDR3 region has the DNA TGTGCCAGCAGCCAAGGGGGGACAAAAGAGACCCAGTACTTC. Protein sequence: CASSQGGTKETQYF.

V is TRBV5-4 and J is TRBJ2-7, with D possibly TRBD2 on 7 matching bases. The CDR3 consists of 16 residues. With 3 bases removed from V and 0 bases from J, the gap between germline ends came to 16 bases. In germline, CDR1 is SGHNT, CDR2 YYREEE (reference sequence). DNA for the CDR3: TGTGCCAGCAGCTCCGCGATGCGGGGGCTCTCCTACGAGCAGTACTTC. Amino acid sequence: CASSSAMRGLSYEQYF.

This clone came up once. The genes are TRBV2 and TRBJ2-7; 7 nucleotides line up with TRBD1. The CDR3 contains 15 residues. Trimming at V came to 5 bases and at J to 5 bases, leaving 12 bases not matched to a gene. CDR1 is SNHLY and CDR2 is FYNNEI in the germline V gene. CDR3 nucleotide sequence: TGTGCCAGCAGTCTATTAGGGACAGAGCGCGACGAGCAGTACTTC. Translated, it gives CASSLLGTERDEQYF. The whole variable domain, remainder taken from reference TRBV2 and TRBJ2-7, is EPEVTQTPSHQVTQMGQEVILRCVPISNHLYFYWYRQILGQKVEFLVSFYNNEISEKSEIFDDQFSVERPDGSNFTLKIRSTKLEDSAMYFCASSLLGTERDEQYFGPGTRLTVT.

The chain combines TRBV6-2 or TRBV6-3 with TRBJ1-2, with 8 bases fitting TRBD1. Germline CDR1 MNHEY, CDR2 SVGEGT. The CDR3 runs to 15 residues. Trimming at V came to 5 bases and at J to 0 bases, leaving 5 bases not matched to a gene. This CDR3 is CASSTGGLSNYGYTF. In nucleotides, the CDR3 is TGTGCCAGCAGTACAGGGGGTCTATCTAACTATGGCTACACCTTC.

The chain joins TRBV28 to TRBJ2-7, with D uncertain. Germline CDR1 and CDR2: MDHEN and SYDVKM. Deletions cut 5 bases from V and 1 base from J, with 12 bases between. This CDR3 contains 14 residues. CDR3 sequence reads: CASSRSETSYEQYF. CDR3 coding DNA: TGTGCCAGCAGTCGGTCAGAGACTTCCTACGAGCAGTACTTC.

V and J are TRBV30 and TRBJ2-7; maybe TRBD1 (6 bases). This CDR3 region has 13 residues. Germline V gene sequence: CDR1 GTSNPN, CDR2 SVGIG (reference sequence). V was pared by 2 bases and J by 0 bases, with 8 bases between. The CDR3 is CAWSWDTSYEQYF. The CDR3 DNA reads TGTGCCTGGAGTTGGGACACCTCCTACGAGCAGTACTTC.